This T cell receptor (beta chain) was documented in a study of Graves' ophthalmopathy and Graves' hyperthyroidism (dated by TCRdb to between 2017 and 2018). Regarding the complete study: Peripheral blood was collected at initial diagnosis, prior to any treatment. TCR beta repertoire signatures were used to distinguish Graves' ophthalmopathy from Graves' hyperthyroidism and to predict progression to ophthalmopathy. The 85 to 100 discovery patients were randomly split 7:3 into training and test sets. To explore V-J signatures that distinguish ophthalmopathy from hyperthyroidism, a discovery set of 100 patients was enrolled, made up of 40 to 45 with ophthalmopathy and 57 with stable hyperthyroidism. In total, over 130 blood samples were TCR-sequenced: fewer than 50 ophthalmopathy, roughly 80 hyperthyroidism and approximately 17 hyperthyroidism-to-ophthalmopathy patients. In six hyperthyroidism patients, T-cell repertoires of thyroid tissue and blood were compared. After sampling, hyperthyroidism patients received methimazole starting at 30 mg daily, and ophthalmopathy patients received high-dose intravenous methylprednisolone. For independent validation, a separate cohort was made up of 18 hyperthyroidism patients plus 17 patients who later progressed from hyperthyroidism to ophthalmopathy. Summary of the overall study and its limitations: The 13-signature model separated ophthalmopathy from stable hyperthyroidism with 85% to 90% sensitivity and 81.08% specificity in cross-validation, and 80%/75% in the test set. In validation, the model predicted ophthalmopathy progression with about 64% sensitivity and less than 80% specificity; about a dozen predicted patients were CT-confirmed with GO in a median of 6.5 months. No statistical method was used to predetermine the sample size, and group allocation was not hidden from the investigators. Most of the expanded thyroid clonotypes with a frequency above 0.001 were also detected in blood, and it was suggested that the thyroid immune response may be reflected by blood repertoires.

Clipping removes 5 bases from V and 3 bases from J, with 5 as the unmatched junction base count. The germline V gene specifies MNHNS as CDR1 and SASEGT as CDR2. There are 15 amino acids in the CDR3, from cysteine to phenylalanine inclusive. The only DNA kept is the CDR3, 45 bases in frame from the first base. This clonotype was picked up many times. It has no known antigen specificity. There are no base qualities to consult, and no much larger clone falls within one base. For repertoire sequencing, the TCR beta CDR3 regions were amplified from RNA transcripts. A first-round RT-PCR used HTBI primers with the Qiagen OneStep RT-PCR kit, followed by a second-round multiplex PCR, size selection and purification. Libraries were sequenced paired-end with 100 bp reads on an Illumina HiSeq2000. The study's processing was this. SOAPnuke was used for read processing, and reads with adapters, uncalled bases, a mean Phred below 15, or no exact constant-primer or identifier match were discarded. COPE v1.2.5 was used to merge high-quality paired reads. Each unique nucleotide sequence was treated as a clonotype, and MiTCR v1.1 was used to align the clonotypes to the IMGT TRB V, D and J references. The analysis was limited to V-J combinations with a frequency above 0.0001, which together covered over 99% of the repertoires. For each V-J combination, a TCR clonal expansion and chaos score was defined as the ratio of F50 clonal expansion to chaos observed in the TCRdist matrix. Welch's t-statistics and random forest were used to reduce features to about a dozen V-J combinations, which were fed into a naive Bayes classifier. The Morisita-Horn index was used to measure how similar the thyroid and blood repertoires were. TCRdb reprocessing: public reads trimmed at Q25 with fastp, clones called with MiXCR, in-frame beta chains kept. CDR3 protein sequences are deduplicated, and each keeps its most common genes and DNA. Here the V and J calls rest on TCRdb's processing, not on the authors' analysis. For this sample there are hundreds of thousands of distinct CDR3 sequences; just over 15% appear just once. Roughly 7% of the sample lies in the top ten.

A patient counted as having stable hyperthyroidism if there was no progression to ophthalmopathy within 18 months of follow-up. The hyperthyroidism patients were 18 to 65 years old and newly diagnosed, with a disease duration of less than 2 months. Patients were excluded if they had other autoimmune diseases, uncontrolled infections, pregnancy or lactation. Clinical symptoms, serum thyroxine, TRAb, thyroid ultrasound and orbital computed tomography formed the basis of the diagnosis. Using Ficoll-Paque density gradient centrifugation, PBMCs were isolated from less than 11 ml of fresh peripheral blood. Total RNA was extracted with Trizol reagent and quality-checked on an Agilent 2100 Bioanalyzer.

The chain is made from TRBV6-1 and TRBJ1-3; TRBD1 aligns with 9 central bases. The clonotype originates from a woman aged 18-29 years with stable Graves' hyperthyroidism. Donor details come from another sample of the same person, matched by shared clones. Sample: peripheral blood. The CDR3 has the sequence CASSRTGDGGNTIYF. The nucleotide sequence is given as TGTGCCAGCAGTCGGACAGGGGACGGTGGAAACACCATATATTTT.